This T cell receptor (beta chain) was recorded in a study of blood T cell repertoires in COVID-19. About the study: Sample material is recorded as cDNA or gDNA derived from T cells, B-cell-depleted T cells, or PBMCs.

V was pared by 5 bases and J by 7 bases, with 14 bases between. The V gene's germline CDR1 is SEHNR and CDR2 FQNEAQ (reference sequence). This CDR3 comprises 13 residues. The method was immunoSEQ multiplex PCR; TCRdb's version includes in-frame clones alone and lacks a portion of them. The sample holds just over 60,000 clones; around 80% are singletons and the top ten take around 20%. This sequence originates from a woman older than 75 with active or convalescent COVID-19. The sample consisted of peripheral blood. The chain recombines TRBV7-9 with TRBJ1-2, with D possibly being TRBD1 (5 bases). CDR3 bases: TGTGCCAGCAGCCATACAACAGGATCTGGCTACACCTTC. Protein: CASSHTTGSGYTF.